These 24 T cell receptor beta chains share one sample of origin, sequenced in a study of vaccination and CD4 T cells after COVID-19. An Oncomine TCR Beta short-read assay was used to sequence the DNA from cultured CD4+ T cells. Each CDR3 protein is one row after TCRdb ran MiXCR on the PCR reads. The sample has some 11,000 distinct CDR3 sequences, less than 30% seen once. Treatment indicated: roughly 11-day PBMC culture with coronavirus spike peptide pools or control peptides (ViraFEST assay). Their cognate antigens are unknown. The specimen comprised CD4+ T cells from blood, cultured in vitro, sampled after SARS-CoV-2 vaccination. Source of these receptors: a human donor who had recovered from COVID-19.

This clonotype is labeled as medium-sized (0.01 to 0.1%). The chain carries TRBV20-1 and TRBJ1-2; 7 bases match TRBD1. V lost 5 bases, J lost 1 base, and 10 bases stayed unmatched. The CDR3 is 15 amino acids. Per germline, CDR1 DFQATT and CDR2 SNEGSKA (reference sequence). CDR3 DNA: TGCAGTGCTTCATGGACAGGCCAACTTAACTATGGCTACACCTTC. Translation gives CSASWTGQLNYGYTF.

Only a few counts were recorded for this clonotype. This chain links TRBV6-1 with TRBJ1-6, with D possibly TRBD1 on 5 matching bases. The CDR3 has 14 amino acids. CDR1 MNHNS and CDR2 SASEGT come from the germline V gene. V shed 6 bases and J shed 7 bases, with 13 bases lying between them. Written as DNA, the CDR3 is TGTGCCAGCAGGGCCAGGGAAAAGAATTCACCCCTCCACTTT. Its translation: CASRAREKNSPLHF.

This clonotype has a handful of counts. The CDR3 nucleotides are TGTGCCACCAGCGACGGACAGGCGGGACTAGCGGGGGGCCACTACGAGCAGTACTTC. Translated: CATSDGQAGLAGGHYEQYF. This rearrangement joins TRBV24-1 to TRBJ2-7; 15 positions match TRBD2. The V segment lost 7 bases and the J segment 3 bases; nucleotides outside the gene matches: 15. Germline values: CDR1 KGHDR, CDR2 SFDVKD. This CDR3 contains 19 residues.

This clonotype ranks as large. V and J are TRBV20-1 and TRBJ1-5; D is perhaps TRBD1 (6 bases). The CDR3 is made up of 15 amino acids. Germline CDR1 is DFQATT and CDR2 is SNEGSKA (reference sequence). V was clipped by 5 bases and J by 0 bases, with 14 bases between them. The CDR3 here is CSAGGGAYSNQPQHF. Written as DNA, the CDR3 is TGCAGTGCTGGGGGGGGCGCTTATAGCAATCAGCCCCAGCATTTT.

This clonotype showed up just a few times. The chain has TRBV6-1 and TRBJ1-6, with D unresolved. Germline CDR1 reads MNHNS; CDR2 reads SASEGT. The CDR3 runs 16 residues. Trimming took off 6 bases at V and 4 bases at J, with 16 bases between the two ends. CDR3 nucleotides: TGTGCCAGCAGGGGGATTGCGGGGAGTTATAATTCACCCCTCCACTTT. Protein: CASRGIAGSYNSPLHF.

The chain carries TRBV28 and TRBJ1-2; 10 bases are shared with TRBD1. The length of the CDR3 is 15 residues. CDR1 is MDHEN, CDR2 SYDVKM, per germline. V was pared by 7 bases and J by 6 bases, with 11 bases of the junction left unmatched. The CDR3 sequence: CASTSTGTGVNGYTF. The CDR3 DNA reads as TGTGCCAGCACCAGTACCGGGACAGGGGTTAATGGCTACACCTTC.

V and J are TRBV9 and TRBJ2-7; D may be TRBD2 (5 bases). V shed 2 bases and J shed 3 bases, with 12 bases lying between them. CDR1 and CDR2 (germline): SGDLS, YYNGEE. The CDR3 totals 14 residues. CDR3 sequence (DNA): TGTGCCAGCAGCGTCGGACTGGGGAACTACGAGCAGTACTTC. It encodes CASSVGLGNYEQYF.

This clonotype occurred a few times. V and J are TRBV20-1 and TRBJ2-7; 7 bases are a match to TRBD1. The CDR3 runs to 15 residues. Germline CDR1 is DFQATT and CDR2 is SNEGSKA (reference sequence). The V segment lost 7 bases and the J segment 2 bases; nucleotides outside the gene matches: 14. CDR3 coding DNA: TGCAGTGTCAGAGGTCAGGACAGGTTTACCTACGAGCAGTACTTC. Amino acids: CSVRGQDRFTYEQYF.

This clonotype counts as medium-sized. This chain connects TRBV20-1 to TRBJ2-5; D is possibly TRBD1 (6 bases). CDR3 length equals 14 residues. With 6 bases removed from V and 2 bases from J, the gap between germline ends came to 16 bases. Germline V gene lookup returns CDR1 DFQATT and CDR2 SNEGSKA (reference sequence). The CDR3 is CSAPYATGQETQYF. CDR3 nucleotides: TGCAGTGCCCCATACGCGACAGGACAAGAGACCCAGTACTTC.

The chain is built from TRBV25-1 and TRBJ2-7; 8 positions agree with TRBD2. This CDR3 comprises 15 residues. Germline values: CDR1 MGHDK, CDR2 SYGVNS. V lost 3 bases and J lost 5; bases outside the gene matches: 9. CDR3 nucleotides: TGTGCCAGCAGTGACCCGACTAGCGCGACGGACGAGCAGTACTTC. This encodes CASSDPTSATDEQYF.

The rearrangement uses TRBV6-5 and TRBJ1-2; D may be TRBD1 (5 bases). The CDR3 sequence is 14 residues long. Looked up from germline, CDR1 is MNHEY and CDR2 is SVGAGI. V lost 2 bases to trimming and J lost 2 bases, with 9 bases between them. This CDR3 reads CASSYRQGNYGYTF. In nucleotides, the CDR3 is TGTGCCAGCAGTTACAGGCAGGGAAACTATGGCTACACCTTC.

The rearrangement links TRBV7-6 to TRBJ2-7; D may be TRBD2 (6 bases). Germline CDR1 and CDR2: SGHVS and FNYEAQ. V was trimmed by 5 bases and J by 4 bases, leaving 18 bases between them. This CDR3 is 15 amino acids long. The CDR3 spells CASSPGGAGAYEQYF. CDR3 nucleotide sequence: TGTGCCAGCAGCCCTGGGGGAGCGGGCGCATACGAGCAGTACTTC.

This clonotype is judged medium-sized. The chain has TRBV20-1 and TRBJ1-5, with D perhaps TRBD1 (6 bases). This CDR3 region has 12 residues. The V gene's germline CDR1 is DFQATT and CDR2 SNEGSKA (reference sequence). Trimming stripped 6 bases from V and 6 bases from J, with 12 bases between. In DNA form, the CDR3 reads TGCAGTGCGAGGGGGGCGGGTCAGCCCCAGCATTTT. It encodes CSARGAGQPQHF.

This clonotype was seen only a few times. The chain is built from TRBV6-5 and TRBJ1-5, with TRBD1 as a possible D gene (5 bases). This CDR3 is built from 15 residues. The V gene's germline CDR1 is MNHEY and CDR2 SVGAGI. V gave up 4 bases and J gave up 6 bases, with 16 bases separating them. The CDR3 here is CASSSGAWGTQPQHF. The CDR3 DNA follows: TGTGCCAGCAGTTCCGGGGCCTGGGGCACTCAGCCCCAGCATTTT.

The chain recombines TRBV7-2 with TRBJ1-1; 8 bases agree with TRBD1. Trimming took 3 bases from V and 1 from J; bases not matched to a gene: 4. The CDR3 has 15 amino acids. Germline CDR1 reads SGHTA; CDR2 reads FQGNSA. Here the CDR3 reads CASSFTGTGNTEAFF. For the CDR3, the DNA is TGTGCCAGCAGCTTCACCGGGACAGGGAACACTGAAGCTTTCTTT.

This clonotype rates as medium-sized. The V gene is TRBV10-3, the J gene TRBJ2-1; D remains unclear. This CDR3 contains 12 residues. Trimming stripped 4 bases from V and 8 bases from J, with 9 bases between. Per the germline V gene, CDR1 is ENHRY and CDR2 is SYGVKD. This CDR3 is CAISAEYHEQFF. CDR3 in DNA: TGTGCCATCAGTGCTGAGTATCATGAGCAGTTCTTC.

This clonotype is medium-sized. This chain links TRBV15 with TRBJ2-5, with 9 bases aligning to TRBD2. The CDR3 consists of 17 residues. CDR1 and CDR2 from the germline V gene are LNHNV and YYDKDF (reference sequence). The J segment lost 4 bases and the V segment lost 4 bases, leaving 13 bases of the junction unmatched. The CDR3 sequence is CATSTSPRGGSGETQYF. The CDR3 DNA reads as TGTGCCACCAGCACCAGCCCGCGGGGGGGCTCTGGAGAGACCCAGTACTTC.

In its sample, this clonotype ranks as medium-sized. The chain is built from TRBV7-9 and TRBJ1-2, with 7 bases aligning to TRBD1. Trimming took 8 bases from V and 0 from J; bases not matched to a gene: 6. This CDR3 has 14 residues. The germline gives CDR1 SEHNR, CDR2 FQNEAQ (reference sequence). The CDR3 DNA follows: TGTGCCAGCGACACAGGGGTAGCTAACTATGGCTACACCTTC. It yields the protein CASDTGVANYGYTF.

This chain uses TRBV7-9 with TRBJ1-1; D is possibly TRBD1 (5 bases). Germline V gene data show CDR1 as SEHNR and CDR2 as FQNEAQ (reference sequence). Trimming took off 5 bases at V and 0 bases at J, with 10 bases between the two ends. CDR3 length: 14 residues. CDR3 sequence (DNA): TGTGCCAGCAGCCCCGGGACTGTGAACACTGAAGCTTTCTTT. It translates to CASSPGTVNTEAFF.

Worth noting for this clonotype: One end of the junction is discordant with germline, which a read error may explain. V gene TRBV7-2 combines with J gene TRBJ2-5; 8 bases align to TRBD1. The CDR3 has 14 residues. Looked up from germline, CDR1 is SGHTA and CDR2 is FQGNSA. The CDR3 nucleotides are TGTGCCAACAGCTTCGGGACAGGCCAAGAGACCCAGTACTTC. Translation: CANSFGTGQETQYF.

The sample holds a few counts of this clonotype. V and J are TRBV20-1 and TRBJ1-1; TRBD1 is a possible D gene (6 bases). The CDR3 is 11 amino acids. Trimming removed 3 bases at V and 6 bases at J, with 8 bases between. Germline-derived CDR1 and CDR2 are DFQATT and SNEGSKA (reference sequence). DNA of the CDR3: TGCAGTGCTAGGAGACAGGCTGAAGCTTTCTTT. It codes for CSARRQAEAFF.

With regard to this clonotype: This may stem from a read error, because a much larger clone lies one nucleotide away. The chain uses TRBV6-5 and TRBJ2-5, with D perhaps TRBD2 (6 bases). This CDR3 comprises 13 residues. Germline assignment: CDR1 MNHEY and CDR2 SVGAGI. Trimming stripped 2 bases from V and 7 bases from J, with 11 bases between. In nucleotides, the CDR3 is TGTGCCAGCAGTTACGCGGGGCAGGGGACCCAGTACTTC. It specifies CASSYAGQGTQYF.

In its sample, this clonotype was seen a few times. In DNA, the CDR3 is TGCAGTGCTAGAAGGGACAGGGGGACCTACGAGCAGTACTTC. Translation: CSARRDRGTYEQYF. The rearrangement links TRBV20-1 to TRBJ2-7; TRBD1 matches at 11 bases. CDR3 size: 14 residues. The trim removed 2 bases at V and 2 bases at J, leaving 2 bases unmatched. Germline lookup yields CDR1 DFQATT and CDR2 SNEGSKA (reference sequence).

The chain is built from TRBV28 and TRBJ1-1; tentatively, D is TRBD1 (5 bases). This CDR3 contains 16 residues. V dropped 6 bases and J dropped 0 bases, with 17 bases sitting between them. Germline V gene data show CDR1 as MDHEN and CDR2 as SYDVKM. CDR3 DNA sequence: TGTGCCAGCAGCGTTGGGGGTTTCGGGGTGAACACTGAAGCTTTCTTT. It specifies CASSVGGFGVNTEAFF.